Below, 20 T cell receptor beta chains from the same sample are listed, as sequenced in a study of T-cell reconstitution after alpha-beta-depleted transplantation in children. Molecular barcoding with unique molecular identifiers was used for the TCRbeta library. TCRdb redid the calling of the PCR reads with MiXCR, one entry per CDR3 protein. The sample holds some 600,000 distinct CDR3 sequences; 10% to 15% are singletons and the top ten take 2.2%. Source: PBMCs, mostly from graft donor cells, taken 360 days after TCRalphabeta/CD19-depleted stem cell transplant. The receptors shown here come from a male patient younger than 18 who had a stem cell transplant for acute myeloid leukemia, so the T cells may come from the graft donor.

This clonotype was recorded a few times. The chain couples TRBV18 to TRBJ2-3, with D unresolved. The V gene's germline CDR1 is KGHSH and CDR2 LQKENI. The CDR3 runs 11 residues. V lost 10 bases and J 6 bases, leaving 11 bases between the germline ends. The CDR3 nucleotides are TGTGCCACCCTATCGCTCGATACGCAGTATTTT. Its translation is CATLSLDTQYF. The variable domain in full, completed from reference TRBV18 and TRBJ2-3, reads NAGVMQNPRHLVRRRGQEARLRCSPMKGHSHVYWYRQLPEEGLKFMVYLQKENIIDESGMPKERFSAEFPKEGPSILRIQQVVRGDSAAYFCATLSLDTQYFGPGTRLTVL.

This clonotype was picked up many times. CDR3 protein: CASSRTSGRALAETQYF. The CDR3 DNA reads as TGTGCCAGCAGTCGGACTAGCGGGAGGGCCCTCGCAGAGACCCAGTACTTC. The chain employs TRBV6-1 and TRBJ2-5; 15 bases are a match to TRBD2. Germline values: CDR1 MNHNS, CDR2 SASEGT. The CDR3 has 17 amino acids. With 5 bases clipped from V and 4 bases from J, the junction kept 8 bases outside the gene matches.

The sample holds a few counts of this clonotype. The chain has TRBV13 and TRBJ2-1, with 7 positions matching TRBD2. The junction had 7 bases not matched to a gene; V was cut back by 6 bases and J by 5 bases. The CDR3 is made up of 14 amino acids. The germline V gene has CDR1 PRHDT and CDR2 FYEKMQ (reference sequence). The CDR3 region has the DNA TGTGCCAGCAGGCGACCCGGGACTAACAATGAGCAGTTCTTC. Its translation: CASRRPGTNNEQFF.

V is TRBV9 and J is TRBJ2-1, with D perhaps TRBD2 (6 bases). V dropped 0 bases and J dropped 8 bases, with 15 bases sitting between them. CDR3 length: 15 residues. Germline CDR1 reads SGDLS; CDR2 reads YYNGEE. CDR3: CASSVVTGDPDEQFF. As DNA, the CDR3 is TGTGCCAGCAGCGTAGTTACGGGAGACCCAGATGAGCAGTTCTTC.

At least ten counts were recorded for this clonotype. The CDR3 reads CASSSGQGNQPQHF. CDR3 sequence (DNA): TGCGCCAGCAGCTCCGGACAGGGCAATCAGCCCCAGCATTTT. The chain links TRBV5-1 to TRBJ1-5; 7 bases line up with TRBD1. V dropped 3 bases and J dropped 2; count of bases not matched to a gene: 2. This CDR3 has 14 amino acids. Looked up from germline, CDR1 is SGHRS and CDR2 is YFSETQ.

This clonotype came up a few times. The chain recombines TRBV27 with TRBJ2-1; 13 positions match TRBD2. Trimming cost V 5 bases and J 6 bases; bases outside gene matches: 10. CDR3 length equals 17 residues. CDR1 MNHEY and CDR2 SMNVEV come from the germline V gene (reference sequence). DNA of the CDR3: TGTGCCAGCAGTCCTCAACCGGGACTAGCGGGATCCAATGAGCAGTTCTTC. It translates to CASSPQPGLAGSNEQFF.

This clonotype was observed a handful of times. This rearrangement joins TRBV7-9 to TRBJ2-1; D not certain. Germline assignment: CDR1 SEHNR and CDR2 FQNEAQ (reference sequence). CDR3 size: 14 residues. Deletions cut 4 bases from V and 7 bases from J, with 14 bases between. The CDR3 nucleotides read TGTGCCAGCAGCTCCTGGACCTTATTAAATGAGCAGTTCTTC. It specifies CASSSWTLLNEQFF.

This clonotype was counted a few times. The CDR3 reads CSGGGRQAEAFF. Here the CDR3 DNA reads TGCAGTGGGGGGGGGCGTCAGGCTGAAGCTTTCTTT. The chain employs TRBV20-1 and TRBJ1-1, with D possibly being TRBD1 (6 bases). Germline CDR1 reads DFQATT; CDR2 reads SNEGSKA (reference sequence). This CDR3 spans 12 amino acids. Trimming shortened V by 7 bases and J by 6 bases, and 15 bases separated the two germline ends.

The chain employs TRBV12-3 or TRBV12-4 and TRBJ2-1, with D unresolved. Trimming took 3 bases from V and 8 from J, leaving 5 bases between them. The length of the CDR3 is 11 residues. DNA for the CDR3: TGTGCCAGCAGTTTTGAGTATGAGCAGTTCTTC. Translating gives CASSFEYEQFF.

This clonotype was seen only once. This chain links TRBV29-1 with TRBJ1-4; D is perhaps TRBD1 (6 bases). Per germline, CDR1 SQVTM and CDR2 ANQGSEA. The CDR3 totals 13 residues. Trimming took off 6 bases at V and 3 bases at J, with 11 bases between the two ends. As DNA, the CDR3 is TGCAGCGTCCGCAGGGGTTCTAATGAAAAACTGTTTTTT. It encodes CSVRRGSNEKLFF.

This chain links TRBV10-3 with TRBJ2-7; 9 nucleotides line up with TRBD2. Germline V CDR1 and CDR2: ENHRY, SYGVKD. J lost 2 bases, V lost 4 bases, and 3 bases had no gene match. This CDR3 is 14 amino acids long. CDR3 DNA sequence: TGTGCCATCAGTGGCGGGAGGGCCCCCTACGAGCAGTACTTC. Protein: CAISGGRAPYEQYF.

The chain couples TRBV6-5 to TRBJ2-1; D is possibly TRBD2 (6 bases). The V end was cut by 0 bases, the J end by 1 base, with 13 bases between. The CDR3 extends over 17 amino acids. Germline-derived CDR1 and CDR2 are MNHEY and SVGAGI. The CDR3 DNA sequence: TGTGCCAGCAGTTACTCGCAATGGGCGGGGTCCTACAATGAGCAGTTCTTC. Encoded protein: CASSYSQWAGSYNEQFF.

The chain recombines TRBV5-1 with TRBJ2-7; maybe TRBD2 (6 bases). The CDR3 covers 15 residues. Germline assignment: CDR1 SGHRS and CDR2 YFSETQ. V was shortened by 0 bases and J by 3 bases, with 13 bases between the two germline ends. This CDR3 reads CASSLDLWGDYEQYF. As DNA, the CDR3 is TGCGCCAGCAGCTTGGATCTTTGGGGGGACTACGAGCAGTACTTC.

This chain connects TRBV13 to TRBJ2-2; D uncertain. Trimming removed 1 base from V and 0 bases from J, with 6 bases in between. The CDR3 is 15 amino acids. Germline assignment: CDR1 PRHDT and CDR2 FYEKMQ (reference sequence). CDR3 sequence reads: CASSLEGTNTGELFF. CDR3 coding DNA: TGTGCCAGCAGCTTAGAAGGGACGAACACCGGGGAGCTGTTTTTT.

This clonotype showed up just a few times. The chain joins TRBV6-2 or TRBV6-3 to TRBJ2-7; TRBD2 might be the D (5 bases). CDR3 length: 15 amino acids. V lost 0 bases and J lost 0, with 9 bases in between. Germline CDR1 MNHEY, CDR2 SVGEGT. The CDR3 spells CASSYSRTFSYEQYF. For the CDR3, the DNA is TGTGCCAGCAGTTACTCGCGGACTTTCTCCTACGAGCAGTACTTC.

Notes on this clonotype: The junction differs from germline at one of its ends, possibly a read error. This CDR3 reads CASTLWMGRGREEQYF. The DNA for the CDR3 is TGTGCCAGCACCTTATGGATGGGCAGGGGGCGCGAAGAGCAGTACTTC. This chain links TRBV7-9 with TRBJ2-7; TRBD1 matches at 8 bases. The CDR3 extends over 16 amino acids. Germline lookup yields CDR1 SEHNR and CDR2 FQNEAQ (reference sequence).

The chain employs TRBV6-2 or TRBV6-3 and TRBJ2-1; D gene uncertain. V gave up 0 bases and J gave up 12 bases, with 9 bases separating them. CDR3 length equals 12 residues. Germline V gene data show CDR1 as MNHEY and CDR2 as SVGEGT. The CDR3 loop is CASSYSFTGQFF. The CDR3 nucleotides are TGTGCCAGCAGTTACTCCTTTACGGGGCAGTTCTTC.

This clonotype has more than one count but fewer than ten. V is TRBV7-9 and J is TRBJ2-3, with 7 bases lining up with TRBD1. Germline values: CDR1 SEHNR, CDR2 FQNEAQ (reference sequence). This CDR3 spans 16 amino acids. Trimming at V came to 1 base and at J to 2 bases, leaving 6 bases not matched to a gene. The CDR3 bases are TGTGCCAGCAGCTTAGGGTTCGACAGGGTCACAGATACGCAGTATTTT. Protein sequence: CASSLGFDRVTDTQYF.

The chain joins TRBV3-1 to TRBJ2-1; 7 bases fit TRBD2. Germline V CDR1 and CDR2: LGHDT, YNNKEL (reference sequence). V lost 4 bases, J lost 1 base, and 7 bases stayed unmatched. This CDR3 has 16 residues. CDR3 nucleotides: TGTGCCAGCAGCCGAACTAGCGTCCATTCCTACAATGAGCAGTTCTTC. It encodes CASSRTSVHSYNEQFF.

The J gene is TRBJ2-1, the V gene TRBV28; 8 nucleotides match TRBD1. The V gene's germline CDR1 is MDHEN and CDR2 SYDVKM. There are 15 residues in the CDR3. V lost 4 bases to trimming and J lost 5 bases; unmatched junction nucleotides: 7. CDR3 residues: CASSWTGLSNNEQFF. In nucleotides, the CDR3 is TGTGCCAGCAGTTGGACAGGGTTGAGCAACAATGAGCAGTTCTTC.